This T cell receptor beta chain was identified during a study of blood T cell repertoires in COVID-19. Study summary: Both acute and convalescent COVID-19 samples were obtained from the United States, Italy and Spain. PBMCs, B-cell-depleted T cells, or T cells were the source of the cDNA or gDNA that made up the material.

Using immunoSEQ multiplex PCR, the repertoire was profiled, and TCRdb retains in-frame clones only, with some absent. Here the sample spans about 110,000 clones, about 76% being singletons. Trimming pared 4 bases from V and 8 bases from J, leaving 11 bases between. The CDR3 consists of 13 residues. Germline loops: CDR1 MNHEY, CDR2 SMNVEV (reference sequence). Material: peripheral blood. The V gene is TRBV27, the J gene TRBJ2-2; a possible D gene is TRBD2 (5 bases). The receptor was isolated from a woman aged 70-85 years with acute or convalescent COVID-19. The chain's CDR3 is CASSWIRGGELFF. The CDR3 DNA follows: TGTGCCAGCAGTTGGATCCGCGGGGGGGAGCTGTTTTTT.